This TCR beta chain was sequenced for a study of blood T cell repertoires in COVID-19. In the study's own analysis: Using reference gene primer amplification, nucleated cell counts were estimated. The table came from immunoSEQ multiplex PCR; TCRdb's copy has only in-frame clones and leaves some out. The V and J calls and clone size come from that table; D and trimming were worked out from the DNA. The data hold roughly 230,000 clones, with 80% to 85% observed a single time. Membership in each cohort depended on participant-reported clinical history. Sequenced input: PBMCs or T cells enriched from blood (not recorded which). The source is a man over 45 who had recovered from COVID-19.

The CDR3 protein is CATSLGGGRETQYF. DNA for the CDR3: TGTGCCACCAGCTTAGGGGGCGGGAGGGAGACCCAGTACTTC. J is TRBJ2-5 and V is TRBV15; a possible D gene is TRBD2 (8 bases). The CDR3 consists of 14 residues. Per the germline V gene, CDR1 is LNHNV and CDR2 is YYDKDF (reference sequence). The V gene lost 5 bases and the J gene lost 5 bases, with 15 bases spanning the gap.